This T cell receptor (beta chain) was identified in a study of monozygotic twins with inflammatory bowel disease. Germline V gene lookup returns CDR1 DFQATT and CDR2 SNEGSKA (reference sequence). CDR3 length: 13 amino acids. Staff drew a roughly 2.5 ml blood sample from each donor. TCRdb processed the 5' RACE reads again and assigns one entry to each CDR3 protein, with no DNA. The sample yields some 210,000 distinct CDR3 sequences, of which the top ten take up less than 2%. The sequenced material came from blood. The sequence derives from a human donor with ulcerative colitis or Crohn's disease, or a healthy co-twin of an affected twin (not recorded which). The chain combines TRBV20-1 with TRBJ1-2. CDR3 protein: CSATPGLLYGYTF.